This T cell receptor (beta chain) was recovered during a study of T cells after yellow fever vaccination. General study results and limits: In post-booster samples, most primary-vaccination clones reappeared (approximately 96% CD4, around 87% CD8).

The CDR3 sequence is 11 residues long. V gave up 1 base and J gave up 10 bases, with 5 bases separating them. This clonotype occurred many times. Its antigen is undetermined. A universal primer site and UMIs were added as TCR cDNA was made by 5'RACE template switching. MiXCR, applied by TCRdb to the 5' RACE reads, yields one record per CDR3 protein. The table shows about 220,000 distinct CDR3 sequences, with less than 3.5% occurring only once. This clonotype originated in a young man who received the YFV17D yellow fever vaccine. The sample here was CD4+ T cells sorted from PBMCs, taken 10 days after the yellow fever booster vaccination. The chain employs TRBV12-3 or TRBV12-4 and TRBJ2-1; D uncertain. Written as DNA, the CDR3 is TGTGCCAGCAGTTTAGTCTTAGAGCAGTTCTTC. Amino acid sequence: CASSLVLEQFF.